Here is one TCR beta chain with its context. This entry comes from a study of CD8+ T cells in alopecia areata. Specimens obtained from alopecia areata patients comprised lesional scalp punch biopsies and peripheral blood. T lymphocytes (CD4+ and CD8+) were sorted from PBMCs. V lost 4 bases to trimming and J lost 7 bases, with 15 bases between them. The CDR3 extends over 13 amino acids. Germline V gene data show CDR1 as SGHRS and CDR2 as YFSETQ. cDNA serving as the sequencing template came from extracted, reverse transcribed RNA. Here immunoSEQ multiplex PCR was the method, and the copy in TCRdb shows in-frame clones only, minus some. The sample comprises more than 150,000 clones, about 63% of which are singletons, and under 15% rests with the top ten.

The chain uses TRBV5-1 and TRBJ2-7; D is perhaps TRBD1 (6 bases). Sequencing used CD4+ T cells sorted from blood, obtained at week 0. The sequence was collected from a human donor with alopecia areata. The CDR3, as DNA: TGCGCCAGCAGCGTACAGGGTGCTTGGGAGCAGTACTTC. The encoded protein is CASSVQGAWEQYF. The whole variable domain, remainder taken from reference TRBV5-1 and TRBJ2-7, is KAGVTQTPRYLIKTRGQQVTLSCSPISGHRSVSWYQQTPGQGLQFLFEYFSETQRNKGNFPGRFSGRQFSNSRSEMNVSTLELGDSALYLCASSVQGAWEQYFGPGTRLTVT.